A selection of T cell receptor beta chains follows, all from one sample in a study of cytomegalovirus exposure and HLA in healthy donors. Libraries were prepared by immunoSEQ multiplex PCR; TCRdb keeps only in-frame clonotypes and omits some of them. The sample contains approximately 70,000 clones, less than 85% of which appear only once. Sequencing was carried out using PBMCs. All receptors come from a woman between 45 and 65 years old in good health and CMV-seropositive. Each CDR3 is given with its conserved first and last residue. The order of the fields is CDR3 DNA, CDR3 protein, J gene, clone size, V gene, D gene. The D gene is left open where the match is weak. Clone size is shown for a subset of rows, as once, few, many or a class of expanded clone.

CDR3nt: TGTGCCAGCAGCCAGGGGGGCAGGGGGCGCTCTGGGGCCAACGTCCTGACTTTC
CDR3aa: CASSQGGRGRSGANVLTF
j_gene: TRBJ2-6
abundance: NA
v_gene: TRBV11-2
d_gene: TRBD1

CDR3nt: TGTGCCAGCAGCTTTACAACTAACTATGGCTACACCTTC
CDR3aa: CASSFTTNYGYTF
j_gene: TRBJ1-2
abundance: NA
v_gene: TRBV7-2
d_gene: NA

CDR3nt: TGTGCCTGGGCGTGGACAGGGGGAGATGGCTACACCTTC
CDR3aa: CAWAWTGGDGYTF
j_gene: TRBJ1-2
abundance: NA
v_gene: TRBV30
d_gene: TRBD1

CDR3nt: TGTGCCACCCCGGGACAACCGAACACTGAAGCTTTCTTT
CDR3aa: CATPGQPNTEAFF
j_gene: TRBJ1-1
abundance: NA
v_gene: TRBV2
d_gene: NA

CDR3nt: TGTGCCAGCAGCAACAGACAGGCCACCGGGGAGCTGTTTTTT
CDR3aa: CASSNRQATGELFF
j_gene: TRBJ2-2
abundance: few
v_gene: TRBV7-2
d_gene: NA

CDR3nt: TGTGCCAGCAGCCTCAGGGGAGTAGGGTTTTTAGCCAATGAGCAGTTCTTC
CDR3aa: CASSLRGVGFLANEQFF
j_gene: TRBJ2-1
abundance: NA
v_gene: TRBV5-4
d_gene: NA

CDR3nt: TGCGCCAGCAGCCGGATTAGCGGGGGGGCCGAACAGTTCTTC
CDR3aa: CASSRISGGAEQFF
j_gene: TRBJ2-1
abundance: NA
v_gene: TRBV4-3
d_gene: TRBD2

CDR3nt: TGTGCCTGGAGGATTACGAGTGGTGGTTATGGCTACACCTTC
CDR3aa: CAWRITSGGYGYTF
j_gene: TRBJ1-2
abundance: few
v_gene: TRBV30
d_gene: NA

CDR3nt: TGTGCCACGCGGACAGACCCGAACACTGAAGCTTTCTTT
CDR3aa: CATRTDPNTEAFF
j_gene: TRBJ1-1
abundance: few
v_gene: TRBV6-5
d_gene: NA

CDR3nt: TGTGCCACCAGCAGAGAGGGACAGACACATAACTATGGCTACACCTTC
CDR3aa: CATSREGQTHNYGYTF
j_gene: TRBJ1-2
abundance: NA
v_gene: TRBV15
d_gene: TRBD1

CDR3nt: TGCGCCAGCAGCTTAGGGACAGGTAGTCGTGCAACTAATGAAAAACTGTTTTTT
CDR3aa: CASSLGTGSRATNEKLFF
j_gene: TRBJ1-4
abundance: once
v_gene: TRBV5-1
d_gene: TRBD1

CDR3nt: TGTGCCAGCAGCCGGGGGCCCGGGGGGGCGAACACCGGGGAGCTGTTTTTT
CDR3aa: CASSRGPGGANTGELFF
j_gene: TRBJ2-2
abundance: NA
v_gene: TRBV5-6
d_gene: TRBD2

CDR3nt: TGTGCCAGCAGCTCCCAACTCCTGGATACGCAGTATTTT
CDR3aa: CASSSQLLDTQYF
j_gene: TRBJ2-3
abundance: NA
v_gene: TRBV7-3
d_gene: NA

CDR3nt: TGTGCCAGCAGCTTAGATCTATTTCAACTAGCGGGAGCAGATACGCAGTATTTT
CDR3aa: CASSLDLFQLAGADTQYF
j_gene: TRBJ2-3
abundance: NA
v_gene: TRBV11-2
d_gene: TRBD2

CDR3nt: TGCAGTGGAGTCGATGTTGAGCAGTTCTTC
CDR3aa: CSGVDVEQFF
j_gene: TRBJ2-1
abundance: NA
v_gene: TRBV20-1
d_gene: NA

CDR3nt: TGCGCCAGCAGCTTGGTTAACAGGAACAATGAGCAGTTCTTC
CDR3aa: CASSLVNRNNEQFF
j_gene: TRBJ2-1
abundance: NA
v_gene: TRBV5-1
d_gene: NA

CDR3nt: TGTGCCAGCAGCGGGGGAGGATCGGGTGGCAATGAGCAGTTCTTC
CDR3aa: CASSGGGSGGNEQFF
j_gene: TRBJ2-1
abundance: NA
v_gene: TRBV9
d_gene: NA

CDR3nt: TGTGCCAGCAGCCTAAGGACTAGCGGGAGAGGGAGCACAGATACGCAGTATTTT
CDR3aa: CASSLRTSGRGSTDTQYF
j_gene: TRBJ2-3
abundance: few
v_gene: TRBV13
d_gene: TRBD2

CDR3nt: TGTGCCAGCAGCGTTAACCCGGGACAGGGTGGGCCCGGGGAGCTGTTTTTT
CDR3aa: CASSVNPGQGGPGELFF
j_gene: TRBJ2-2
abundance: few
v_gene: TRBV9
d_gene: TRBD1

CDR3nt: TGCGCCAGCAGCTACCAGGGGAGCTCCTACAATGAGCAGTTCTTC
CDR3aa: CASSYQGSSYNEQFF
j_gene: TRBJ2-1
abundance: NA
v_gene: TRBV5-1
d_gene: NA

CDR3nt: TGCGCCAGCAGCTTGGCCTTGGGGACAGGGTCAAATGAGCAGTTCTTC
CDR3aa: CASSLALGTGSNEQFF
j_gene: TRBJ2-1
abundance: NA
v_gene: TRBV5-1
d_gene: TRBD1

CDR3nt: TGTGCCAGCAGCTTAGCGACTCCGGGGAGCTCTGGAAACACCATATATTTT
CDR3aa: CASSLATPGSSGNTIYF
j_gene: TRBJ1-3
abundance: NA
v_gene: TRBV7-2
d_gene: NA